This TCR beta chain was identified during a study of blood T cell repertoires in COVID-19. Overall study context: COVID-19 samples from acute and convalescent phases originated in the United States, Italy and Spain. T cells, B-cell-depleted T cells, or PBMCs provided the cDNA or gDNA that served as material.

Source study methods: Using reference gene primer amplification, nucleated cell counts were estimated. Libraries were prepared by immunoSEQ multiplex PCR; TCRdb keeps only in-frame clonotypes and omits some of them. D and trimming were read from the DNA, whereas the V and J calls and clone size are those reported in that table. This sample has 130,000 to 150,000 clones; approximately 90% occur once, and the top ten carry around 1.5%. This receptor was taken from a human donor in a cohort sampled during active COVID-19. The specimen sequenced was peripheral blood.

CDR3 in amino acids: CASSPPRSGGPLSGELFF. In nucleotides, the CDR3 is TGTGCCAGCAGCCCCCCTCGTAGCGGGGGGCCCCTGAGCGGGGAGCTGTTTTTT. V gene TRBV7-9 combines with J gene TRBJ2-2; TRBD2 agrees at 10 bases. The trim removed 5 bases at V and 7 bases at J, leaving 16 bases unmatched. Looked up from germline, CDR1 is SEHNR and CDR2 is FQNEAQ (reference sequence). This CDR3 has 18 amino acids.